This TCR beta chain was captured by sequencing in a study of PD-1 blockade in mismatch repair-deficient tumors. Study-wide context: Patients had 12 mismatch repair-deficient cancer types, all previously treated and progressing. Study results and limitations: After pembrolizumab, tumor-resident clones rose rapidly, then generally contracted before radiologic responses.

TCRdb's table, derived via immunoSEQ multiplex PCR, lists solely in-frame clones and lacks some. The sample lists 30,000 to 45,000 clones; 75% to 90% were seen once. Mismatch repair deficiency was confirmed in all patients, by PCR or immunohistochemistry. A few pembrolizumab responders had their TCRs sequenced. Of note for this clone: Its antigen is not identified.

Germline V gene lookup returns CDR1 MGHDK and CDR2 SYGVNS. The CDR3 length is 15 residues. J gave up 6 bases and V 4 bases, and 8 bases lay outside the gene matches. The V gene is TRBV25-1, the J gene TRBJ1-2; 10 nucleotides agree with TRBD1. The specimen comprised PBMCs, sampled around 38 weeks after starting pembrolizumab. The sequence came from an adult with mismatch repair-deficient cancer. This chain's CDR3 is CASSGTGTGEDGYTF. In DNA form, the CDR3 reads TGTGCCAGCAGTGGTACCGGGACAGGGGAAGATGGCTACACCTTC.